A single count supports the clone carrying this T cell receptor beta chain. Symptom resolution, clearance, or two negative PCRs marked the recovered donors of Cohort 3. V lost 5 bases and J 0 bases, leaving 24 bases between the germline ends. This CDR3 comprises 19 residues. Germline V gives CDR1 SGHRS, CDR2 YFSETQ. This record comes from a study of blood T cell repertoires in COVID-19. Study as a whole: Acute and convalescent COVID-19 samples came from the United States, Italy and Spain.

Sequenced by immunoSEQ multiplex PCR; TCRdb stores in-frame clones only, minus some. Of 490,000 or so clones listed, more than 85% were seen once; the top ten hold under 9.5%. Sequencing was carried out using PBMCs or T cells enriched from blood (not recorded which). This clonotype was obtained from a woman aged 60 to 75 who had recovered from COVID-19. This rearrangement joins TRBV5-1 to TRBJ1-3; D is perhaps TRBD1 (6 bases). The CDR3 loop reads CASSLPPTGPTRSGNTIYF. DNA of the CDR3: TGCGCCAGCAGTTTACCTCCCACAGGGCCCACGCGCTCTGGAAACACCATATATTTT.